This TCR beta chain emerged from a study of vaccination and CD4 T cells after COVID-19. Across the study: It was a median about 99 days after diagnosis, with a range of 35 to 161, that post-COVID samples were drawn.

As to treatment: approximately nine-day PBMC culture with coronavirus spike peptide pools or control peptides (ViraFEST assay). J gave up 2 bases and V 2 bases, and 8 bases lay outside the gene matches. Germline V gene sequence: CDR1 KGHSH, CDR2 LQKENI. This CDR3 is 17 amino acids long. Study-wide results and caveats: It was observed that, in convalescent patients, a median approximately 86% of reactive clones arose only post-vaccination.

About this clonotype itself: The antigen is undetermined.

Scientists ran DNA taken from cultured CD4+ T cells through the Oncomine TCR Beta short-read assay for sequencing. Investigators isolated genomic DNA from cultured CD4+ T cells. TCRdb called the PCR reads again in MiXCR, with one record for every CDR3 protein. The sample has 18,000 or so distinct CDR3 sequences; approximately 50% are singletons. This TCR derives from a human donor who had recovered from COVID-19. The chain couples TRBV18 to TRBJ2-7; 11 nucleotides agree with TRBD1. Here the sequenced sample was CD4+ T cells from blood, cultured in vitro, taken before SARS-CoV-2 vaccination. As DNA, the CDR3 is TGTGCCAGCTCACCAAAAAGGAGGGACAGGGGGACCTACGAGCAGTACTTC. The encoded protein is CASSPKRRDRGTYEQYF.